The sequence of this TCR beta chain was determined in a study of T cell repertoires in cytomegalovirus infection (dated by TCRdb to about 2019). About the study as a whole: Peptide stimulations targeted recently identified HLA-C-restricted CMV epitopes, whose presentation resists viral immunomodulation, together with well-studied HLA-B-restricted epitopes. Donor HLA type was relevant to the analysis, as public TCR beta signatures indicated carriage of CMV infection together with the matching HLA type.

Notes on this clonotype: The specificity of this receptor is unknown. No qualities accompany the bases; no much larger clone lies one base away.

CDR1 and CDR2, looked up from the germline V gene, are SGHVS and FNYEAQ. Cut back by 6 bases and 1 base, the V and J ends lie 9 bases apart. Taken from cysteine to phenylalanine, the CDR3 has 13 residues. Here the CDR3 DNA is all that survives: 39 bases in frame from base 1. Overall study outcomes, separate from this receptor: In the ex vivo response, HLA-C-restricted CMV-specific TCR beta clonotypes were dominant, and in two of eight donors the single most frequent clonotype came from this HLA-C-restricted group. In both this cohort and an independent roughly 350-donor cohort, the cumulative frequency of public TCR beta family members distinguished carriers of CMV infection plus the relevant HLA type.

In the paper's terms, the treatment or condition label means: in vitro stimulation with specific CMV peptide epitopes to enrich CMV-specific T cells. Data came from an Illumina HiSeq 1500. In TCRdb, the public reads were trimmed at Q25 with fastp and aligned with MiXCR, with productive beta chains retained. Duplicate CDR3 protein sequences are folded into a single record with the most common DNA and genes. The sample table contains roughly 920,000 distinct CDR3 sequences; only one count was recorded for about a third of them. In total, the top ten clones hold around 15% of the sample. The clonotype comes from a human donor in good health (CMV status not recorded). Some clones in this sample may be carry-over from other donors' samples. This sample comprised cultured CD8+ T cells from PBMCs, obtained from culture after CMV antigen stimulation. The rearranged chain carries TRBV7-6 and TRBJ1-1; the D gene cannot be named for sure. The bases are TGTGCCAGCAGGGTCAGGTCGAACACTGAAGCTTTCTTT. The translation is CASRVRSNTEAFF.